This T cell receptor beta chain originates from a study of response to subunit inactivated influenza vaccine. Notes on the study in general: The authors proposed limited new T cell recruitment per seasonal influenza vaccination.

This clonotype was picked up a small number of times. Its antigen is as yet unknown. CDR1 is SGHTA and CDR2 is FQGNSA in the germline V gene. The CDR3 loop spans 14 amino acids. With 0 bases removed from V and 4 bases from J, the gap between germline ends came to 9 bases. TCRdb fed the RT-PCR reads into MiXCR, producing one record per CDR3 protein. The sample records 200,000 to 300,000 distinct CDR3 sequences, more than 10% being singletons. The material sequenced was non-naive T cells sorted from PBMCs, taken roughly 2 weeks before vaccination. This TCR came from a man between 50 and 59 years old who received an inactivated influenza vaccine. The rearrangement uses TRBV7-2 and TRBJ1-1; TRBD1 might be the D (5 bases). The CDR3 reads CASSLASGGTEAFF. DNA for the CDR3: TGTGCCAGCAGCTTAGCGAGTGGGGGCACTGAAGCTTTCTTT.